This T cell receptor (beta chain) was observed in a study of T cell responses to AZD1222 COVID-19 vaccine. Study observations and caveats: Mostly white British, mostly female donors; authors suggested clonal diversity may be underestimated. Samples come after the peak T cell response, not at day 14. With dominance at 160-218 and 743-854, vaccine-associated CD4 TCRs spanned spike.

Only in-frame clones appear in the TCRdb table, and some are missing; sequencing was by immunoSEQ multiplex PCR. This table holds around 100,000 clones, about 87% found once. This clone was detected only once. Its target is unknown. CDR3 size: 16 residues. Germline V gives CDR1 SGHAT, CDR2 FQNNGV. Trimming took off 0 bases at V and 3 bases at J, with 12 bases between the two ends. The receptor was derived from an adult in good health. The chain carries TRBV11-2 and TRBJ2-1; D ambiguous. This material consisted of peripheral blood, taken on day 0 of AZD1222 vaccination. The CDR3 sequence: CASSLEGFPIYNEQFF. In DNA form, the CDR3 reads TGTGCCAGCAGCTTAGAGGGCTTCCCAATCTACAATGAGCAGTTCTTC.